Listed here is a single TCR beta chain. Here immunoSEQ multiplex PCR was the method, and the copy in TCRdb shows in-frame clones only, minus some. The sample has about 220,000 clones; roughly 88% are singletons. This entry belongs to a study of blood T cell repertoires in COVID-19. Background on the study: The United States, Italy and Spain provided the acute and convalescent COVID-19 samples.

The sequenced material came from PBMCs or T cells enriched from blood (not recorded which). The TCR originated in a woman in her forties or fifties with acute COVID-19.

The CDR3 bases are TGTGCCAGCAGCCGAACAGGGTTGGCCCAGTACTTC. It specifies CASSRTGLAQYF. V usage is TRBV28 and J usage is TRBJ2-5; D perhaps matches TRBD1 (6 bases). Germline V gene sequence: CDR1 MDHEN, CDR2 SYDVKM. The CDR3 contains 12 residues. Trimming took 6 bases from V and 9 from J, leaving 14 bases between them. Together with reference TRBV28 and TRBJ2-5, the CDR3 gives the full variable domain: DVKVTQSSRYLVKRTGEKVFLECVQDMDHENMFWYRQDPGLGLRLIYFSYDVKMKEKGDIPEGYSVSREKKERFSLILESASTNQTSMYLCASSRTGLAQYFGPGTRLLVL.